The 20 T cell receptor beta chains presented below share a single source sample, sequenced in a study of T and B cells in COVID-19 patients. Each TRB amplification used roughly 240-550 ng of genomic DNA from blood. Multiplex PCR with BIOMED2 TRB-A/B primer pools amplified TRB rearrangements. TCRdb reanalysed the multiplex PCR reads using MiXCR and keeps one entry per CDR3 protein. Among about 6,000 distinct CDR3 sequences, around 26% were seen once, and the ten largest hold roughly an eighth. The sequenced sample consisted of blood. The receptor source for this set is a human donor with active COVID-19.

This clonotype has just a few counts. This sequence joins TRBV18 and TRBJ1-1; D not certain. CDR3 length: 14 amino acids. The V end was cut by 3 bases, the J end by 3 bases, with 11 bases between. Germline CDR1 KGHSH, CDR2 LQKENI. The CDR3 sequence: CASSPTTRDTEAFF. The DNA for the CDR3 is TGTGCCAGCTCACCGACCACCCGGGACACTGAAGCTTTCTTT.

The chain has TRBV20-1 and TRBJ1-2, with D possibly TRBD1 on 5 matching bases. Germline CDR1 DFQATT, CDR2 SNEGSKA (reference sequence). With 0 bases removed from V and 4 bases from J, the gap between germline ends came to 12 bases. CDR3 length: 14 amino acids. The CDR3, as DNA: TGCAGTGCTAGAGAGCTTCGGGGGTTCTATGGCTACACCTTC. Protein: CSARELRGFYGYTF.

The J gene is TRBJ2-5, the V gene TRBV7-2, with 10 positions matching TRBD1. CDR3 length: 14 residues. The V and J ends lost 5 bases and 6 bases, in that order; junction bases with no gene match: 6. Germline lookup yields CDR1 SGHTA and CDR2 FQGNSA. In nucleotides, the CDR3 is TGTGCCAGCAGCCTCGGACAGGGGGAGAAGACCCAGTACTTC. Protein sequence: CASSLGQGEKTQYF.

As concerns this clonotype: Its ends do not fully match the called genes, so a read error is possible. The rearrangement joins TRBV6-4 to TRBJ2-3; possibly TRBD2 for D (6 bases). This CDR3 is 13 amino acids long. Germline CDR1 reads MRHNA; CDR2 reads SNTAGT. CDR3 in DNA: TGTGCCAGCAGTCTAGCGCGCGCAGATTCGCAGTATTTT. Protein product: CASSLARADSQYF.

This rearrangement joins TRBV7-2 to TRBJ2-1, with D perhaps matching TRBD1 (6 bases). Germline CDR1 SGHTA, CDR2 FQGNSA. CDR3 size: 13 residues. Between the trimmed V and J ends, which lost 3 bases and 13 bases, there was a span of 16 bases. CDR3 sequence: CASSFRGRAYQFF. In nucleotides, the CDR3 is TGTGCCAGCAGCTTCAGGGGCCGAGCGTACCAGTTCTTC.

This clonotype is categorized as medium-sized. The V gene is TRBV19, the J gene TRBJ2-3; D may be TRBD1 or TRBD2 (5 bases each). CDR3 size: 13 residues. The V end lost 6 bases, the J end lost 4 bases, and 11 bases lay between the germline ends. Germline CDR1 reads LNHDA; CDR2 reads SQIVND (reference sequence). The chain's CDR3 is CASRWGSADTQYF. The CDR3 DNA reads TGTGCCAGTAGGTGGGGGTCTGCAGATACGCAGTATTTT.

The sample holds a few counts of this clonotype. The chain combines TRBV20-1 with TRBJ2-7; 13 positions match TRBD2. CDR3 size: 15 residues. The germline gives CDR1 DFQATT, CDR2 SNEGSKA (reference sequence). The ends lost 6 bases at V and 5 bases at J; junction bases unmatched: 10. CDR3 coding DNA: TGCAGTGCAAAGGCACTAGCGGGGGGGCAGAACGAGCAGTACTTC. Amino acid sequence: CSAKALAGGQNEQYF.

V gene TRBV12-3 or TRBV12-4 combines with J gene TRBJ1-2, with 9 bases lining up with TRBD1. The CDR3 sequence is 12 residues long. CDR3 DNA: TGTGCTAGTGGTCCGGACAGGGGAGGCTACACCTTC. Translating gives CASGPDRGGYTF.

By sample share, this clonotype is medium-sized (0.01 to 0.1%). The chain recombines TRBV18 with TRBJ1-5; a weak D match, TRBD1 (5 bases). The CDR3 extends over 14 amino acids. The germline CDR1 and CDR2 sequences are KGHSH and LQKENI. Trimming stripped 3 bases from V and 4 bases from J, with 10 bases between. CDR3 in amino acids: CASSPGTGNQPQHF. In nucleotides, the CDR3 is TGTGCCAGCTCACCCGGGACGGGGAATCAGCCCCAGCATTTT. The full variable domain, completed using reference TRBV18 and TRBJ1-5, is NAGVMQNPRHLVRRRGQEARLRCSPMKGHSHVYWYRQLPEEGLKFMVYLQKENIIDESGMPKERFSAEFPKEGPSILRIQQVVRGDSAAYFCASSPGTGNQPQHFGDGTRLSIL.

This clonotype is deemed medium-sized. The chain couples TRBV5-6 to TRBJ2-5; TRBD1 matches at 7 bases. The V and J ends lost 2 bases and 4 bases, in that order; junction bases with no gene match: 11. The CDR3 consists of 16 residues. The germline V gene encodes CDR1 SGHDT and CDR2 YYEEEE. The CDR3 DNA is TGTGCCAGCAGCTTCGACCCGACGACAGGGATAGAGACCCAGTACTTC. This gives the protein CASSFDPTTGIETQYF.

By share, this clonotype ranks as medium-sized. This chain connects TRBV5-4 to TRBJ1-4; maybe TRBD1 (5 bases). CDR3 size: 16 residues. Germline V gives CDR1 SGHNT, CDR2 YYREEE (reference sequence). Trimming cost V 5 bases and J 11 bases, with 25 bases left between them. CDR3 protein: CASSLPTQELGGKLFF. CDR3 nucleotides: TGTGCCAGCAGTCTCCCGACACAGGAACTTGGTGGGAAACTGTTTTTT.

This clonotype is labeled medium-sized (0.01 to 0.1%). The chain is built from TRBV5-4 and TRBJ2-1; 8 bases fit TRBD2. Trimming removed 0 bases from V and 1 base from J; junction bases left unmatched: 6. From germline, CDR1 is SGHNT and CDR2 YYREEE (reference sequence). The CDR3 has 17 amino acids. CDR3 coding DNA: TGTGCCAGCAGCTTGGGAGGGACTAGGGTTTCCTACAATGAGCAGTTCTTC. Translated: CASSLGGTRVSYNEQFF. The full variable domain, completed using reference TRBV5-4 and TRBJ2-1, is ETGVTQSPTHLIKTRGQQVTLRCSSQSGHNTVSWYQQALGQGPQFIFQYYREEENGRGNFPPRFSGLQFPNYSSELNVNALELDDSALYLCASSLGGTRVSYNEQFFGPGTRLTVL.

The sample holds a few counts of this clonotype. The genes are TRBV20-1 and TRBJ2-1; the match to TRBD2 covers 7 bases. The CDR3 totals 12 residues. Germline V gives CDR1 DFQATT, CDR2 SNEGSKA (reference sequence). The V segment lost 7 bases and the J segment 7 bases; nucleotides outside the gene matches: 7. The CDR3 nucleotides are TGCAGTGGGCGGGGGAGGAATAATGAGCAGTTCTTC. It translates to CSGRGRNNEQFF.

This clonotype is classed as medium-sized. Here the CDR3 DNA reads TGTGCCAGCTCACCACCAAGGTGGGGTAACTATGGCTACACCTTC. It encodes CASSPPRWGNYGYTF. The V gene is TRBV18, the J gene TRBJ1-2, with no clear D. The germline V gene encodes CDR1 KGHSH and CDR2 LQKENI. CDR3 length equals 15 residues. Trimming cost V 0 bases and J 1 base, with 9 bases left between them.

By share of the sample, this clonotype is medium-sized (0.01 to 0.1%). This chain uses TRBV5-4 with TRBJ2-7, with TRBD1 identical over 9 bases. Trimming removed 5 bases from V and 0 bases from J; junction bases left unmatched: 6. The CDR3 totals 15 residues. Germline V gives CDR1 SGHNT, CDR2 YYREEE (reference sequence). The CDR3 here is CASRRDRDTSYEQYF. Written as DNA, the CDR3 is TGTGCCAGCAGACGGGACAGGGACACCTCCTACGAGCAGTACTTC. Full variable domain (outside the CDR3, taken from reference TRBV5-4 and TRBJ2-7): ETGVTQSPTHLIKTRGQQVTLRCSSQSGHNTVSWYQQALGQGPQFIFQYYREEENGRGNFPPRFSGLQFPNYSSELNVNALELDDSALYLCASRRDRDTSYEQYFGPGTRLTVT.

This clonotype is labeled as large. One end of the junction does not line up with germline, which may come from a read error. V is TRBV19 and J is TRBJ2-6, with D maybe TRBD1 (7 bases). From germline, CDR1 is LNHDA and CDR2 SQIVND (reference sequence). CDR3 length equals 12 residues. The CDR3 sequence: CASSQGGNVLTF. The CDR3 region has the DNA TGTGCCAGTAGCCAGGGGGGCAACGTCCTGACTTTC.

The chain is built from TRBV6-6 and TRBJ2-7; a possible D gene is TRBD2 (5 bases). CDR1 is MNHNY and CDR2 is SVGAGI in the germline V gene (reference sequence). This CDR3 spans 13 amino acids. V lost 6 bases to trimming and J lost 5 bases, with 14 bases between them. The CDR3 loop reads CASRGWSGHEQYF. The CDR3 DNA reads as TGTGCCAGCAGAGGGTGGAGCGGTCACGAGCAGTACTTC.

V gene TRBV29-1 combines with J gene TRBJ2-1; tentative D call: TRBD2 (7 bases). This CDR3 region has 14 residues. The germline V gene has CDR1 SQVTM and CDR2 ANQGSEA. V shed 6 bases and J shed 6 bases, with 18 bases lying between them. The CDR3 DNA is TGCAGCGTACTGGGGGGCTCGGGGGGCAATGAGCAGTTCTTC. Amino acids: CSVLGGSGGNEQFF.

This clonotype qualifies as medium-sized. The chain has TRBV18 and TRBJ1-5; weak D call: TRBD1 (5 bases). Germline CDR1 KGHSH, CDR2 LQKENI. This CDR3 comprises 15 residues. The V end was cut by 4 bases, the J end by 0 bases, with 10 bases between. Written as DNA, the CDR3 is TGTGCCAGCTCACAGACAGTTGATAGCAATCAGCCCCAGCATTTT. Its translation: CASSQTVDSNQPQHF.

This clonotype showed up just a few times. The chain joins TRBV7-2 to TRBJ2-7; weak D call: TRBD1 (6 bases). CDR1 is SGHTA, CDR2 FQGNSA, per germline. Deletions cut 7 bases from V and 2 bases from J, with 18 bases between. The CDR3 consists of 15 residues. CDR3 nucleotides: TGTGCCAGCACCTCAAAGGGGCAGGGGACCTACGAGCAGTACTTC. Its protein is CASTSKGQGTYEQYF.